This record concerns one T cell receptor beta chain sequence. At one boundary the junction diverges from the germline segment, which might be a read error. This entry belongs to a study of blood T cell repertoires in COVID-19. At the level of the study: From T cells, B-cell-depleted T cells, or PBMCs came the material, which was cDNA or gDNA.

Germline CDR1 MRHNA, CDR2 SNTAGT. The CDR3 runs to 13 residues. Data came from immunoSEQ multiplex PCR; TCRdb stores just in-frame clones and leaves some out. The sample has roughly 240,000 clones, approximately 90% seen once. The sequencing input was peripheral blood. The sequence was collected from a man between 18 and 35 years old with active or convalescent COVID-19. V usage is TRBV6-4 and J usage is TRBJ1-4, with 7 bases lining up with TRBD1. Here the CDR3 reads CASSVLGGRKTVF. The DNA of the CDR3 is TGTGCCAGCAGTGTGCTAGGGGGCCGTAAAACTGTTTTT.